Below are 32 T cell receptor beta chains sequenced from a single sample in a study of OX40 agonist ivuxolimab in advanced cancers. Libraries were prepared by immunoSEQ multiplex PCR; TCRdb keeps only in-frame clonotypes and omits some of them. The top ten clones hold approximately 13% of a sample with tens of thousands of clones, nearly 90% of them seen once. Sequences were derived from CD4+ or CD8+ T cells sorted from blood, sampled in a trial of the OX40 agonist ivuxolimab. The source is an adult with an advanced solid tumor such as melanoma, head and neck, liver or kidney cancer.

V and J are TRBV4-1 and TRBJ2-1; possibly TRBD2 for D (6 bases). This CDR3 is 15 amino acids long. V was cut by 0 bases and J by 8 bases, with 14 bases left in between. CDR1 and CDR2 from the germline V gene are MGHRA and YSYEKL. The DNA of the CDR3 is TGCGCCAGCAGCCAAGATGGGGCCGGGACTGATGAGCAGTTCTTC. Its translation: CASSQDGAGTDEQFF.

This chain links TRBV7-9 with TRBJ2-5; maybe TRBD2 (5 bases). The CDR3 covers 12 residues. Trimming cost V 4 bases and J 11 bases, with 14 bases left between them. Germline V gene data show CDR1 as SEHNR and CDR2 as FQNEAQ (reference sequence). The CDR3 DNA reads as TGTGCCAGCAGCTCGATTCGGGAAGAACAGTACTTC. Its translation: CASSSIREEQYF. Drawing the rest from reference TRBV7-9 and TRBJ2-5, the complete variable domain is DTGVSQNPRHKITKRGQNVTFRCDPISEHNRLYWYRQTLGQGPEFLTYFQNEAQLEKSRLLSDRFSAERPKGSFSTLEIQRTEQGDSAMYLCASSSIREEQYFGPGTRLLVL.

The chain has TRBV7-8 and TRBJ2-1; 9 nucleotides align to TRBD2. CDR3 size: 15 residues. Trimming removed 3 bases from V and 2 bases from J; junction bases left unmatched: 2. From germline, CDR1 is SGHVS and CDR2 FQNEAQ. Here the CDR3 DNA reads TGTGCCAGCAGCTTCCTAGCGGGACCCTACAATGAGCAGTTCTTC. The encoded protein is CASSFLAGPYNEQFF.

The rearrangement joins TRBV4-3 to TRBJ2-2, with 10 nucleotides matching TRBD2. Germline V gene sequence: CDR1 LGHNA, CDR2 YSLEER. The J segment lost 3 bases and the V segment lost 4 bases, leaving 8 bases of the junction unmatched. The CDR3 sequence is 17 residues long. In nucleotides, the CDR3 is TGCGCCAGCAGCCCAAGGACTAGCGGTACCTACACCGGGGAGCTGTTTTTT. This translates into CASSPRTSGTYTGELFF.

The chain uses TRBV7-2 and TRBJ1-3, with 9 bases identical to TRBD1. V lost 4 bases, J lost 4 bases, and 8 bases stayed unmatched. The CDR3 is made up of 16 amino acids. Germline V gene sequence: CDR1 SGHTA, CDR2 FQGNSA. The CDR3 DNA is TGTGCCAGCAGCTCCCCCCGGACAGGGGACGGAAACACCATATATTTT. Translation: CASSSPRTGDGNTIYF. Looking up the rest from reference TRBV7-2 and TRBJ1-3 gives the full variable domain: GAGVSQSPSNKVTEKGKDVELRCDPISGHTALYWYRQSLGQGLEFLIYFQGNSAPDKSGLPSDRFSAERTGGSVSTLTIQRTQQEDSAVYLCASSSPRTGDGNTIYFGEGSWLTVV.

This sequence joins TRBV27 and TRBJ2-1; D is unclear. The CDR3 runs to 13 residues. The V and J ends lost 3 bases and 7 bases respectively, with 10 bases between them. Germline lookup yields CDR1 MNHEY and CDR2 SMNVEV (reference sequence). CDR3 in DNA: TGTGCCAGCAGTTTCCCCGCGCGGAATGAGCAGTTCTTC. The encoded protein is CASSFPARNEQFF.

The genes are TRBV11-2 and TRBJ2-7; 8 bases are shared with TRBD1. Germline trimming cut 5 bases from V and 6 bases from J; bases unmatched to any gene: 6. The CDR3 is 13 residues long. Per germline, CDR1 SGHAT and CDR2 FQNNGV. CDR3 nucleotide sequence: TGTGCCAGCAGCGCAGGACAGGGAGGCGAGCAGTACTTC. This translates into CASSAGQGGEQYF.

This chain uses TRBV10-3 with TRBJ2-3; D possibly uses TRBD1 or TRBD2 (5 bases each). The germline V gene encodes CDR1 ENHRY and CDR2 SYGVKD. The CDR3 spans 15 residues. V shed 9 bases and J shed 0 bases, with 16 bases lying between them. CDR3 loop: CAIGGPVGSTDTQYF. The CDR3 bases are TGTGCCATTGGGGGACCCGTCGGCAGCACAGATACGCAGTATTTT.

V usage is TRBV4-3 and J usage is TRBJ2-2; D not resolved. The CDR3 extends over 17 amino acids. V dropped 0 bases and J dropped 4 bases, with 15 bases sitting between them. Germline V gene sequence: CDR1 LGHNA, CDR2 YSLEER. DNA of the CDR3: TGCGCCAGCAGCCAAGATAACCTACCGACGACCACCGGGGAGCTGTTTTTT. It is translated as CASSQDNLPTTTGELFF.

This clone was recorded only once. The rearrangement links TRBV9 to TRBJ2-6; the D is unclear. This CDR3 comprises 14 residues. Trimming removed 4 bases from V and 0 bases from J, with 5 bases in between. Germline CDR1 and CDR2: SGDLS and YYNGEE. CDR3 in amino acids: CASSPTSGANVLTF. In DNA, the CDR3 is TGTGCCAGCAGCCCAACCTCTGGGGCCAACGTCCTGACTTTC.

The rearrangement links TRBV2 to TRBJ1-1, with unresolved D. CDR3 length: 13 residues. The V gene's germline CDR1 is SNHLY and CDR2 FYNNEI. Trimming shortened V by 6 bases and J by 8 bases, and 16 bases separated the two germline ends. CDR3 amino acids: CASRRGPRWEAFF. The CDR3 coding sequence is TGTGCCAGCAGGAGAGGGCCCCGCTGGGAAGCTTTCTTT.

The chain has TRBV9 and TRBJ2-4; no firm D call. V lost 4 bases, J lost 6 bases, and 11 bases lay in between. The germline V gene encodes CDR1 SGDLS and CDR2 YYNGEE. This CDR3 contains 13 residues. The CDR3 DNA follows: TGTGCCAGCAGCCCCCTAGGTAGAAACATTCAGTACTTC. It specifies CASSPLGRNIQYF.

A few counts support this clone. The chain is built from TRBV29-1 and TRBJ1-1; D is undetermined. This CDR3 contains 12 residues. Germline V lookup: CDR1 SQVTM, CDR2 ANQGSEA. V gave up 4 bases and J gave up 6 bases, with 12 bases separating them. CDR3 bases: TGCAGCGTTGTTTCTGCGAGGGCTGAAGCTTTCTTT. Residues: CSVVSARAEAFF. The complete variable domain, with remaining parts taken from reference TRBV29-1 and TRBJ1-1, reads SAVISQKPSRDICQRGTSLTIQCQVDSQVTMMFWYRQQPGQSLTLIATANQGSEATYESGFVIDKFPISRPNLTFSTLTVSNMSPEDSSIYLCSVVSARAEAFFGQGTRLTVV.

This clone has more than one count but fewer than ten. The chain recombines TRBV25-1 with TRBJ1-2, with 7 bases identical to TRBD1. This CDR3 contains 14 residues. Germline lookup yields CDR1 MGHDK and CDR2 SYGVNS. J lost 2 bases, V lost 3 bases, and 3 bases had no gene match. In nucleotides, the CDR3 is TGTGCCAGCAGTGAGAGGGGGCCGAACTATGGCTACACCTTC. It encodes CASSERGPNYGYTF.

There are a few counts of this clone. The chain uses TRBV30 and TRBJ1-5; no definite D call. The CDR3 has 13 amino acids. Germline CDR1 GTSNPN, CDR2 SVGIG (reference sequence). V shed 1 base and J shed 0 bases, with 4 bases lying between them. The CDR3 DNA reads as TGTGCCTGGAGTGGCGTTAGCAATCAGCCCCAGCATTTT. Its protein is CAWSGVSNQPQHF.

The chain combines TRBV7-6 with TRBJ2-7; TRBD1 might be the D (6 bases). The V end lost 3 bases, the J end lost 2 bases, and 8 bases lay between the germline ends. The CDR3 has 13 residues. Looked up from germline, CDR1 is SGHVS and CDR2 is FNYEAQ. DNA of the CDR3: TGTGCCAGCAGCTTGGCAGGGGCCTACGAGCAGTACTTC. It yields the protein CASSLAGAYEQYF.

This sequence joins TRBV15 and TRBJ2-1; the D gene is possibly TRBD1 (7 bases). CDR1 is LNHNV and CDR2 is YYDKDF in the germline V gene (reference sequence). The V gene lost 3 bases and the J gene lost 1 base, with 16 bases spanning the gap. The CDR3 is made up of 17 amino acids. The CDR3 bases are TGTGCCACCAGCAGGGGGAGGACAGGCTTTTCCTACAATGAGCAGTTCTTC. Translation gives CATSRGRTGFSYNEQFF. The full variable domain, completed using reference TRBV15 and TRBJ2-1, is DAMVIQNPRYQVTQFGKPVTLSCSQTLNHNVMYWYQQKSSQAPKLLFHYYDKDFNNEADTPDNFQSRRPNTSFCFLDIRSPGLGDTAMYLCATSRGRTGFSYNEQFFGPGTRLTVL.

The chain uses TRBV19 and TRBJ1-1, with D perhaps matching TRBD1 (6 bases). Trimming removed 6 bases from V and 4 bases from J, with 15 bases in between. Germline-derived CDR1 and CDR2 are LNHDA and SQIVND (reference sequence). The CDR3 length is 14 residues. In DNA, the CDR3 is TGTGCCAGTAGGCCAACAGGGATGACCACTGAAGCTTTCTTT. Its translation: CASRPTGMTTEAFF.

The chain links TRBV7-3 to TRBJ2-3; D possibly corresponds to TRBD1 (6 bases). The CDR3 contains 15 residues. Between the trimmed V and J ends, which lost 2 bases and 3 bases, there was a span of 12 bases. CDR1 and CDR2 from the germline V gene are SGHTA and FQGTGA. The CDR3 spells CASSLGNRVTDTQYF. The CDR3 bases are TGTGCCAGCAGCTTAGGTAACAGGGTGACAGATACGCAGTATTTT.

The chain has TRBV7-6 and TRBJ2-1, with D uncertain. The V end was cut by 1 base, the J end by 2 bases, with 15 bases between. The CDR3 is made up of 17 amino acids. CDR1 is SGHVS and CDR2 is FNYEAQ in the germline V gene. The CDR3, as DNA: TGTGCCAGCAGCTTAGTAGCAGCCACAAATACCTACAATGAGCAGTTCTTC. Residues: CASSLVAATNTYNEQFF.

The J gene is TRBJ2-1, the V gene TRBV7-2, with D possibly TRBD1 on 6 matching bases. The CDR3 is 13 residues long. Trimming cost V 1 base and J 5 bases, with 6 bases left between them. Germline V gene data show CDR1 as SGHTA and CDR2 as FQGNSA. The CDR3 is CASSLGGHNEQFF. For the CDR3, the DNA is TGTGCCAGCAGCTTAGGGGGGCACAATGAGCAGTTCTTC.

The chain carries TRBV2 and TRBJ2-3, with a tentative D call TRBD2 (5 bases). With 4 bases removed from V and 0 bases from J, the gap between germline ends came to 20 bases. Looked up from germline, CDR1 is SNHLY and CDR2 is FYNNEI. This CDR3 region has 18 residues. CDR3 in amino acids: CASSGPEGANPSTDTQYF. The CDR3 DNA is TGTGCCAGCAGTGGTCCCGAGGGTGCGAACCCGAGCACAGATACGCAGTATTTT.

The chain has TRBV2 and TRBJ2-1, with D possibly being TRBD1 or TRBD2 (6 bases each). The germline V gene has CDR1 SNHLY and CDR2 FYNNEI. The CDR3 runs to 15 residues. V lost 7 bases to trimming and J lost 0 bases, with 13 bases between them. This chain's CDR3 is CASKGGDYSYNEQFF. The CDR3 DNA reads TGTGCCAGCAAGGGGGGCGACTACTCCTACAATGAGCAGTTCTTC.

This clone was recorded a few times. This chain connects TRBV30 to TRBJ1-1; no reliable D call. Deletions cut 2 bases from V and 0 bases from J, with 10 bases between. The CDR3 extends over 14 amino acids. The germline gives CDR1 GTSNPN, CDR2 SVGIG (reference sequence). The CDR3 loop is CAWSSGRLNTEAFF. The CDR3 region has the DNA TGTGCCTGGAGTTCTGGGCGTTTGAACACTGAAGCTTTCTTT.

This clone was seen just once. The chain combines TRBV7-9 with TRBJ2-1, with TRBD2 identical over 15 bases. Germline V gene sequence: CDR1 SEHNR, CDR2 FQNEAQ (reference sequence). CDR3 size: 17 residues. Germline trimming cut 4 bases from V and 8 bases from J; bases unmatched to any gene: 9. The CDR3 region has the DNA TGTGCCAGCAGCTCAAGGACTAGCGGGAGGGCCGGGGATGAGCAGTTCTTC. It yields the protein CASSSRTSGRAGDEQFF.

The J gene is TRBJ1-4, the V gene TRBV19, with no clear D. The germline CDR1 and CDR2 sequences are LNHDA and SQIVND (reference sequence). CDR3 size: 17 residues. Trimming took off 3 bases at V and 4 bases at J, with 18 bases between the two ends. CDR3 loop: CASSMRIRFWDNEKLFF. CDR3 nucleotide sequence: TGTGCCAGTAGTATGAGAATTAGATTTTGGGATAATGAAAAACTGTTTTTT.

This sequence joins TRBV28 and TRBJ1-4; D is possibly TRBD1 (5 bases). Germline V gene sequence: CDR1 MDHEN, CDR2 SYDVKM. This CDR3 is 14 amino acids long. Between the trimmed V and J ends, which lost 8 bases and 6 bases, there was a span of 16 bases. The CDR3 nucleotides read TGTGCCAGCCGACCTTGGGGGGTTGATGAAAAACTGTTTTTT. It specifies CASRPWGVDEKLFF. Using reference TRBV28 and TRBJ1-4 for the parts outside the CDR3, the full variable domain is DVKVTQSSRYLVKRTGEKVFLECVQDMDHENMFWYRQDPGLGLRLIYFSYDVKMKEKGDIPEGYSVSREKKERFSLILESASTNQTSMYLCASRPWGVDEKLFFGSGTQLSVL.

CDR3 protein: CSFRTDTQYF. The CDR3 DNA reads TGCAGCTTCCGCACAGATACGCAGTATTTT. The gene calls are TRBV29-1 and TRBJ2-3; unclear D gene. The CDR3 has 10 residues. V lost 8 bases to trimming and J lost 1 base, with 4 bases between them. CDR1 is SQVTM and CDR2 is ANQGSEA in the germline V gene.

V is TRBV29-1 and J is TRBJ1-1, with 8 bases identical to TRBD1. CDR1 and CDR2 from the germline V gene are SQVTM and ANQGSEA. With V trimmed by 7 bases and J by 3 bases, 4 bases remained unmatched. The CDR3 is made up of 12 amino acids. The CDR3 DNA reads TGCAGCGCCACAGGGGGTCACACTGAAGCTTTCTTT. It codes for CSATGGHTEAFF.

This clone was seen once. The chain is built from TRBV5-1 and TRBJ2-2; no reliable D call. Trimming took off 1 base at V and 5 bases at J, with 6 bases between the two ends. The CDR3 spans 13 residues. CDR1 SGHRS and CDR2 YFSETQ come from the germline V gene. The CDR3 DNA is TGCGCCAGCAGCTTGTGGCTTACCGGGGAGCTGTTTTTT. It encodes CASSLWLTGELFF.

The DNA of the CDR3 is TGCGCCAGCAGCCAAGTACGGGTCAGTCACAACGAGCAGTACTTC. Amino acid sequence: CASSQVRVSHNEQYF. V usage is TRBV4-1 and J usage is TRBJ2-7, with unresolved D. V shed 1 base and J shed 5 bases, with 15 bases lying between them. The CDR3 length is 15 residues. CDR1 is MGHRA and CDR2 is YSYEKL in the germline V gene.

The rearrangement uses TRBV6-1 and TRBJ1-2, with D uncertain. The CDR3 length is 15 residues. Between the trimmed V and J ends, which lost 2 bases and 1 base, there was a span of 11 bases. Looked up from germline, CDR1 is MNHNS and CDR2 is SASEGT. The CDR3: CASSEYRGDNYGYTF. In DNA, the CDR3 is TGTGCCAGCAGTGAATACCGCGGCGATAACTATGGCTACACCTTC.